These 25 T cell receptor beta chains were sequenced from one sample in a study of blood T cell repertoires in COVID-19. The method was immunoSEQ multiplex PCR; TCRdb's version includes in-frame clones alone and lacks a portion of them. The sample carries 150,000 or so clones, more than 60% recorded once. The material sequenced was peripheral blood. Receptors originate from a woman between 70 and 85 years old with acute or convalescent COVID-19.

This clone was picked up many times. The J gene is TRBJ2-7, the V gene TRBV5-5; TRBD2 is a possible D gene (5 bases). Trimming stripped 4 bases from V and 3 bases from J, with 11 bases between. The germline gives CDR1 SGHKS, CDR2 YYEKEE (reference sequence). This CDR3 comprises 13 residues. In DNA form, the CDR3 reads TGTGCCAGCAGCCGAGGACTGAACTACGAGCAGTACTTC. Its protein product is CASSRGLNYEQYF.

There are many counts of this clone. The rearrangement joins TRBV7-9 to TRBJ2-1; 10 bases map to TRBD2. Germline CDR1 reads SEHNR; CDR2 reads FQNEAQ (reference sequence). This CDR3 is 16 amino acids long. The ends lost 6 bases at V and 0 bases at J; junction bases unmatched: 5. This CDR3 is CASRPSGRASYNEQFF. In DNA form, the CDR3 reads TGTGCCAGCAGACCTAGCGGGAGAGCCTCCTACAATGAGCAGTTCTTC.

This rearrangement joins TRBV21-1 to TRBJ2-4; the listed D gene, TRBD1, was not tested against the DNA. TRBV21-1 is designated a pseudogene. This CDR3 is 14 amino acids long. The CDR3 is CASSTRQGAGIQYF. CDR3 bases: TGTGCCAGCAGCACACGACAGGGGGCAGGCATTCAGTACTTC.

This chain joins TRBV6-4 and TRBJ2-3, with D perhaps TRBD1 (7 bases). Germline V lookup: CDR1 MRHNA, CDR2 SNTAGT. Trimming removed 6 bases from V and 4 bases from J, with 11 bases in between. The CDR3 extends over 13 amino acids. As DNA, the CDR3 is TGTGCCAGCAGCGGAGGGGGCCCAGATACGCAGTATTTT. It specifies CASSGGGPDTQYF.

The chain links TRBV11-2 to TRBJ2-7; 7 bases agree with TRBD2. V was clipped by 7 bases and J by 6 bases; unmatched bases: 18. The CDR3 runs 16 residues. CDR1 is SGHAT and CDR2 is FQNNGV in the germline V gene. The CDR3, as DNA: TGTGCCAGCATCCCGGGGCTAGCGGAAGGAGCCGGCGAGCAGTACTTC. Its translation is CASIPGLAEGAGEQYF.

This clone was seen more than once but under ten times. CDR3 nucleotide sequence: TGTGCCAGTAGTATCCCCGGACAGCACCGGGTGGGGTATGGCTACACCTTC. Protein: CASSIPGQHRVGYGYTF. The V call is TRBV19, the J call TRBJ1-2; D might be TRBD1 (6 bases). With 3 bases removed from V and 5 bases from J, the gap between germline ends came to 22 bases. The CDR3 sequence is 17 residues long. Germline CDR1 is LNHDA and CDR2 is SQIVND (reference sequence).

The V and J genes are TRBV27 and TRBJ2-1, with D possibly TRBD2 on 6 matching bases. V lost 4 bases, J lost 3 bases, and 13 bases lay in between. This CDR3 has 15 residues. Germline V gene lookup returns CDR1 MNHEY and CDR2 SMNVEV (reference sequence). CDR3 sequence: CASSSASVGYNEQFF. DNA for the CDR3: TGTGCCAGCAGTTCCGCTAGCGTGGGCTACAATGAGCAGTTCTTC.

The chain employs TRBV9 and TRBJ1-6, with a weak D call TRBD1 (5 bases). Trimming stripped 7 bases from V and 6 bases from J, with 17 bases between. Germline lookup yields CDR1 SGDLS and CDR2 YYNGEE. The CDR3 totals 15 residues. The CDR3 region is CASGVSGGGNSPLHF. CDR3 sequence (DNA): TGTGCCAGCGGGGTAAGCGGGGGTGGTAATTCACCCCTCCACTTT. The full variable domain, completed using reference TRBV9 and TRBJ1-6, is DSGVTQTPKHLITATGQRVTLRCSPRSGDLSVYWYQQSLDQGLQFLIQYYNGEERAKGNILERFSAQQFPDLHSELNLSSLELGDSALYFCASGVSGGGNSPLHFGNGTRLTVT.

The V call is TRBV2, the J call TRBJ2-7, with TRBD2 matching over 7 bases. Germline trimming cut 8 bases from V and 2 bases from J; bases unmatched to any gene: 6. Looked up from germline, CDR1 is SNHLY and CDR2 is FYNNEI. CDR3 length: 13 residues. CDR3 DNA: TGTGCCAGCGGTTGGAGCGGGACCTACGAGCAGTACTTC. Amino acids: CASGWSGTYEQYF.

J is TRBJ1-1 and V is TRBV4-2; D not certain. V lost 0 bases and J 9 bases, leaving 11 bases between the germline ends. Germline lookup yields CDR1 LGHNA and CDR2 YNFKEQ. The CDR3 loop spans 13 amino acids. The CDR3 DNA follows: TGTGCCAGCAGCCAAGAGAGCAAGCTGAAAGCTTTCTTT. Amino acid sequence: CASSQESKLKAFF.

The rearrangement joins TRBV27 to TRBJ2-5; 12 bases are a match to TRBD2. V lost 3 bases to trimming and J lost 5 bases; unmatched junction nucleotides: 7. The CDR3 has 16 residues. From germline, CDR1 is MNHEY and CDR2 SMNVEV (reference sequence). The CDR3 here is CASSFATSGRLETQYF. CDR3 coding DNA: TGTGCCAGCAGTTTTGCAACTAGCGGGAGGCTTGAGACCCAGTACTTC.

The V and J genes are TRBV19 and TRBJ1-1, with TRBD1 identical over 9 bases. Trimming took 9 bases from V and 2 from J; bases not matched to a gene: 7. CDR1 LNHDA and CDR2 SQIVND come from the germline V gene (reference sequence). This CDR3 spans 14 amino acids. CDR3 residues: CASTDRGSNTEAFF. CDR3 in DNA: TGTGCCAGCACAGACAGGGGGAGCAACACTGAAGCTTTCTTT.

The chain employs TRBV6-5 and TRBJ2-7; TRBD2 matches 9 bases. Germline-derived CDR1 and CDR2 are MNHEY and SVGAGI. The CDR3 totals 14 residues. V trimming: 2 bases; J trimming: 2 bases; junction bases outside the gene matches: 1. In DNA form, the CDR3 reads TGTGCCAGCAGTTACCTAGCGGGAACCTACGAGCAGTACTTC. Its protein is CASSYLAGTYEQYF.

This clone was seen only a few times. The chain uses TRBV10-2 and TRBJ1-6; TRBD1 agrees at 11 bases. The CDR3 has 14 residues. CDR1 WSHSY and CDR2 SAAADI come from the germline V gene. Unmatched junction bases numbered 6, after V lost 7 bases and J lost 10 bases. CDR3: CASTPGQGVSPLHF. CDR3 coding DNA: TGCGCCAGCACTCCGGGACAGGGGGTATCACCCCTCCACTTT.

The chain links TRBV2 to TRBJ1-2; D is ambiguous. This CDR3 has 14 amino acids. The V gene lost 3 bases and the J gene lost 6 bases, with 14 bases spanning the gap. Looked up from germline, CDR1 is SNHLY and CDR2 is FYNNEI. CDR3 sequence (DNA): TGTGCCAGCAGTGAGATTTGGGGAGACGATGGCTACACCTTC. Protein product: CASSEIWGDDGYTF.

The chain carries TRBV19 and TRBJ2-5; TRBD1 is a possible D gene (5 bases). V was pared by 1 base and J by 3 bases, with 15 bases between. In germline, CDR1 is LNHDA, CDR2 SQIVND (reference sequence). The CDR3 is 16 amino acids. The CDR3 reads CASSIAAREGKETQYF. The CDR3 DNA is TGTGCCAGTAGTATAGCTGCCAGGGAAGGGAAAGAGACCCAGTACTTC. The full variable domain, completed using reference TRBV19 and TRBJ2-5, is DGGITQSPKYLFRKEGQNVTLSCEQNLNHDAMYWYRQDPGQGLRLIYYSQIVNDFQKGDIAEGYSVSREKKESFPLTVTSAQKNPTAFYLCASSIAAREGKETQYFGPGTRLLVL.

The table lists this clone with a few counts. The J gene is TRBJ2-2, the V gene TRBV2; tentative D call: TRBD1 (6 bases). Germline CDR1 is SNHLY and CDR2 is FYNNEI. The CDR3 has 14 residues. The germline V and J ends were trimmed by 4 bases and 5 bases, with 11 bases remaining between them. The CDR3: CASSGTGSTGELFF. CDR3 bases: TGTGCCAGCAGTGGAACAGGGAGTACCGGGGAGCTGTTTTTT.

The chain recombines TRBV12-5 with TRBJ1-2; 7 nucleotides align to TRBD1. Per germline, CDR1 LGHNT and CDR2 FRNRAP. Trimming took 3 bases from V and 7 from J; bases not matched to a gene: 5. The CDR3 totals 13 residues. The CDR3: CASGLEGASGYTF. For the CDR3, the DNA is TGTGCTAGTGGTTTAGAGGGGGCCAGTGGCTACACCTTC.

This clone was counted between two and nine times. The gene calls are TRBV11-2 and TRBJ2-1; TRBD1 agrees at 8 bases. Unmatched junction bases numbered 1, after V lost 1 base and J lost 2 bases. Germline-derived CDR1 and CDR2 are SGHAT and FQNNGV. The CDR3 is made up of 15 amino acids. CDR3 in amino acids: CASSLGQGPYNEQFF. The CDR3 bases are TGTGCCAGCAGCTTAGGACAGGGGCCCTACAATGAGCAGTTCTTC. Full variable domain (outside the CDR3, taken from reference TRBV11-2 and TRBJ2-1): EAGVAQSPRYKIIEKRQSVAFWCNPISGHATLYWYQQILGQGPKLLIQFQNNGVVDDSQLPKDRFSAERLKGVDSTLKIQPAKLEDSAVYLCASSLGQGPYNEQFFGPGTRLTVL.

In DNA, the CDR3 is TGTGCCAGCAGCTTAGCGCTTGTCCGGCAGGGGATAGATACGCAGTATTTT. Amino acids: CASSLALVRQGIDTQYF. The chain carries TRBV7-9 and TRBJ2-3; D is possibly TRBD1 (6 bases). This CDR3 has 17 residues. Looked up from germline, CDR1 is SEHNR and CDR2 is FQNEAQ (reference sequence). V lost 0 bases to trimming and J lost 5 bases, with 18 bases between them.

The rearrangement uses TRBV7-6 and TRBJ1-1; 10 positions agree with TRBD1. This CDR3 has 15 residues. V was pared by 5 bases and J by 0 bases, with 3 bases of the junction left unmatched. The germline gives CDR1 SGHVS, CDR2 FNYEAQ. CDR3 DNA sequence: TGTGCCAGCAGCCAAGGGACAGGGGTGAACACTGAAGCTTTCTTT. This gives the protein CASSQGTGVNTEAFF.

This clone was recorded a few times. The rearrangement joins TRBV6-6 to TRBJ2-1, with D perhaps TRBD1 (5 bases). Trimming removed 2 bases at V and 6 bases at J, with 14 bases between. This CDR3 is 15 amino acids long. Germline V CDR1 and CDR2: MNHNY, SVGAGI (reference sequence). The CDR3 DNA reads as TGTGCCAGCAGTTACGGGGCCTCCTCGGGCAATGAGCAGTTCTTC. As protein: CASSYGASSGNEQFF.

The chain carries TRBV6-2 or TRBV6-3 and TRBJ2-4; 11 bases map to TRBD2. Looked up from germline, CDR1 is MNHEY and CDR2 is SVGEGT. V lost 3 bases, J lost 4 bases, and 5 bases stayed unmatched. This CDR3 region has 16 residues. As DNA, the CDR3 is TGTGCCAGCAGTTATTCGGCTAGCGGGGGGAAAAACATTCAGTACTTC. The encoded protein is CASSYSASGGKNIQYF.

This clone was seen a handful of times. This chain connects TRBV7-6 to TRBJ2-3; 12 nucleotides line up with TRBD2. There are 18 residues in the CDR3. Trimming cost V 5 bases and J 2 bases; bases outside gene matches: 11. Germline V gene lookup returns CDR1 SGHVS and CDR2 FNYEAQ. CDR3: CASSQLAGGRSLTDTQYF. CDR3 sequence (DNA): TGTGCCAGCAGCCAGCTAGCGGGGGGGCGATCCCTCACAGATACGCAGTATTTT.

The chain combines TRBV5-4 with TRBJ1-2; TRBD1 is a possible D gene (6 bases). Looked up from germline, CDR1 is SGHNT and CDR2 is YYREEE (reference sequence). The CDR3 is 15 residues long. Trimming removed 3 bases at V and 2 bases at J, with 14 bases between. This chain's CDR3 is CASSYSQGYNYGYTF. CDR3 coding DNA: TGTGCCAGCAGCTACTCACAGGGTTACAACTATGGCTACACCTTC.